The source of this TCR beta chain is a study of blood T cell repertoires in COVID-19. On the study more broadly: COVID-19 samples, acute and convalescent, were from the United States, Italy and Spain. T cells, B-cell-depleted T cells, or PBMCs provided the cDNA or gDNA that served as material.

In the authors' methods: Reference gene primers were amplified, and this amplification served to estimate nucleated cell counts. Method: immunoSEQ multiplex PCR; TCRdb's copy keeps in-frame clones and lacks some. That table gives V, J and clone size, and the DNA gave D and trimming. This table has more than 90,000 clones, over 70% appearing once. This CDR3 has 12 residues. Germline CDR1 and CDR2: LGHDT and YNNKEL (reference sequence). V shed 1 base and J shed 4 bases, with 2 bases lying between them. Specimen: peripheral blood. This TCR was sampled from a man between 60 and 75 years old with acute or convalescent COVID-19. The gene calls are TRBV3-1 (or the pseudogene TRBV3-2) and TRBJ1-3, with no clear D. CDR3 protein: CASSQAGNTIYF. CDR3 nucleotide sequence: TGTGCCAGCAGCCAAGCGGGAAACACCATATATTTT.